The rows below give T cell receptor beta chains drawn from one sample of a study of Ad26.COV2.S vaccination and SARS-CoV-2 variants. TCRdb keeps only in-frame clones here, not all; method: immunoSEQ multiplex PCR. The table has 380,000 or so clones, under 90% seen once; the top ten hold about 7.1%. Sample: peripheral blood, taken in a trial of Ad26.COV2.S vaccine versus placebo. The receptors stem from a person between 18 and 65 years old who received the Ad26.COV2.S COVID-19 vaccine or a placebo. Both conserved end residues are part of each CDR3. Each record gives: V gene, J gene, D gene, clone size, CDR3 protein, CDR3 DNA. D genes are given only for firm matches. The size field is filled for only some rows; it gives once, few, many or a size class.

v_gene: TRBV5-4
j_gene: TRBJ1-1
d_gene: .
abundance: .
CDR3aa: CASSLSQNTEAFF
CDR3nt: TGTGCCAGCAGCTTGTCACAGAACACTGAAGCTTTCTTT

v_gene: TRBV6-5
j_gene: TRBJ1-4
d_gene: .
abundance: .
CDR3aa: CASSYSQGFNEKLFF
CDR3nt: TGTGCCAGCAGTTACTCGCAGGGATTCAATGAAAAACTGTTTTTT

v_gene: TRBV5-1
j_gene: TRBJ2-7
d_gene: .
abundance: .
CDR3aa: CASSLMGNEQYF
CDR3nt: TGCGCCAGCAGCTTGATGGGAAACGAGCAGTACTTC

v_gene: TRBV5-6
j_gene: TRBJ2-1
d_gene: .
abundance: .
CDR3aa: CASSLGSYNEQFF
CDR3nt: TGTGCCAGCAGCTTGGGCAGCTACAATGAGCAGTTCTTC

v_gene: TRBV18
j_gene: TRBJ2-1
d_gene: .
abundance: .
CDR3aa: CASSPGTVEGEQFF
CDR3nt: TGTGCCAGCTCACCAGGGACAGTGGAGGGTGAGCAGTTCTTC

v_gene: TRBV29-1
j_gene: TRBJ2-1
d_gene: .
abundance: .
CDR3aa: CSESRDQKSFF
CDR3nt: TGCAGCGAGTCCCGGGATCAAAAGAGCTTCTTC

v_gene: TRBV5-1
j_gene: TRBJ2-2
d_gene: .
abundance: .
CDR3aa: CASSLGKGGWELFF
CDR3nt: TGCGCCAGCAGCTTGGGGAAGGGGGGCTGGGAGCTGTTTTTT

v_gene: TRBV15
j_gene: TRBJ2-4
d_gene: .
abundance: .
CDR3aa: CATSTPSGQKNIQYF
CDR3nt: TGTGCCACCAGCACCCCATCTGGACAGAAAAACATTCAGTACTTC

v_gene: TRBV28
j_gene: TRBJ1-6
d_gene: .
abundance: once
CDR3aa: CASSLLRGVGSPLHF
CDR3nt: TGTGCCAGCAGTTTATTACGGGGGGTGGGTTCACCCCTCCACTTT

v_gene: TRBV7-9
j_gene: TRBJ1-1
d_gene: .
abundance: once
CDR3aa: CASNPGWRGNTEAFF
CDR3nt: TGTGCCAGCAACCCAGGGTGGAGGGGGAACACTGAAGCTTTCTTT

v_gene: TRBV2
j_gene: TRBJ2-5
d_gene: .
abundance: once
CDR3aa: CASRAGTPGQETQYF
CDR3nt: TGTGCCAGCAGAGCCGGGACCCCCGGACAAGAGACCCAGTACTTC

v_gene: TRBV13
j_gene: TRBJ2-2
d_gene: .
abundance: .
CDR3aa: CASSSGETELGTGELFF
CDR3nt: TGTGCCAGCAGCTCAGGAGAGACAGAATTAGGCACCGGGGAGCTGTTTTTT

v_gene: TRBV29-1
j_gene: TRBJ2-3
d_gene: .
abundance: .
CDR3aa: CSVVAGADTQYF
CDR3nt: TGCAGCGTTGTGGCTGGGGCAGATACGCAGTATTTT

v_gene: TRBV5-3
j_gene: TRBJ2-7
d_gene: TRBD1
abundance: .
CDR3aa: CARSFLSGTGNSEQYF
CDR3nt: TGTGCCAGAAGCTTCCTATCCGGGACAGGGAATTCGGAGCAGTACTTC

v_gene: TRBV6-6
j_gene: TRBJ2-2
d_gene: TRBD2
abundance: .
CDR3aa: CASRIVAGGPTGELFF
CDR3nt: TGTGCCAGCAGAATCGTAGCGGGGGGGCCTACCGGGGAGCTGTTTTTT

v_gene: TRBV27
j_gene: TRBJ1-2
d_gene: .
abundance: .
CDR3aa: CASSLPGHGYTF
CDR3nt: TGTGCCAGCAGTTTACCAGGGCATGGCTACACCTTC

v_gene: TRBV11-2
j_gene: TRBJ1-1
d_gene: .
abundance: .
CDR3aa: CASSFVTGLNTEAFF
CDR3nt: TGTGCCAGCAGCTTTGTAACAGGGTTAAACACTGAAGCTTTCTTT

v_gene: TRBV27
j_gene: TRBJ2-2
d_gene: .
abundance: few
CDR3aa: CASRSLGASTGELFF
CDR3nt: TGTGCCAGCCGTTCTCTGGGGGCGAGCACCGGGGAGCTGTTTTTT

v_gene: TRBV29-1
j_gene: TRBJ2-5
d_gene: .
abundance: once
CDR3aa: CSVEDVRGQTQYF
CDR3nt: TGCAGCGTTGAAGATGTGAGAGGGCAGACCCAGTACTTC

v_gene: TRBV24-1
j_gene: TRBJ2-3
d_gene: .
abundance: .
CDR3aa: CATSDNSDRRADTQYF
CDR3nt: TGTGCCACCAGTGATAACTCGGACAGGAGGGCAGATACGCAGTATTTT

v_gene: TRBV11-2
j_gene: TRBJ2-1
d_gene: TRBD1
abundance: .
CDR3aa: CASSPNLQGLSIF
CDR3nt: TGTGCCAGCAGCCCTAACTTACAGGGGCTTTCGATCTTC

v_gene: TRBV3-1/TRBV3-2
j_gene: TRBJ1-1
d_gene: .
abundance: .
CDR3aa: CASSQVRGTEAFF
CDR3nt: TGTGCCAGCAGCCAAGTGAGGGGCACTGAAGCTTTCTTT

v_gene: TRBV4-1
j_gene: TRBJ2-6
d_gene: .
abundance: .
CDR3aa: CASSQERQASSGANVLTF
CDR3nt: TGCGCCAGCAGCCAAGAAAGGCAGGCAAGCTCTGGGGCCAACGTCCTGACTTTC

v_gene: TRBV29-1
j_gene: TRBJ2-3
d_gene: .
abundance: .
CDR3aa: CSVGGPLTDTQYF
CDR3nt: TGCAGCGTTGGAGGACCGCTCACAGATACGCAGTATTTT

v_gene: TRBV10-3
j_gene: TRBJ1-2
d_gene: TRBD1
abundance: few
CDR3aa: CATASGQTNYGYTF
CDR3nt: TGTGCCACCGCGTCGGGACAGACCAATTATGGCTACACCTTC

v_gene: TRBV11-3
j_gene: TRBJ2-6
d_gene: TRBD1
abundance: .
CDR3aa: CASGDRAGANVLTF
CDR3nt: TGTGCCAGCGGGGACAGGGCTGGGGCCAACGTCCTGACTTTC

v_gene: TRBV15
j_gene: TRBJ2-5
d_gene: .
abundance: .
CDR3aa: CATSRVGGRETQYF
CDR3nt: TGTGCCACCAGCAGAGTGGGGGGCAGGGAGACCCAGTACTTC

v_gene: TRBV7-3
j_gene: TRBJ1-3
d_gene: .
abundance: .
CDR3aa: CASSFGYGNTIYF
CDR3nt: TGTGCCAGCAGCTTCGGGTATGGAAACACCATATATTTT

v_gene: TRBV9
j_gene: TRBJ2-1
d_gene: TRBD2
abundance: once
CDR3aa: CASSGAGDFYNEQFF
CDR3nt: TGTGCCAGCAGCGGAGCGGGAGATTTCTACAATGAGCAGTTCTTC

v_gene: TRBV29-1
j_gene: TRBJ1-1
d_gene: TRBD1
abundance: many
CDR3aa: CSVEGGQTYEAFF
CDR3nt: TGCAGCGTTGAAGGGGGACAGACCTATGAAGCTTTCTTT

v_gene: TRBV7-2
j_gene: TRBJ2-5
d_gene: .
abundance: .
CDR3aa: CASVGRRRETQYF
CDR3nt: TGTGCCAGCGTCGGCAGGAGGAGGGAGACCCAGTACTTC